This is a list of T cell receptor beta chains from one sample in a study of technical replicates of blood from several donors. Sequencing used immunoSEQ multiplex PCR; TCRdb keeps in-frame clones, though not all of them. The repertoire has roughly 76,000 clones, 80% to 90% of them found once; the top ten carry approximately 5%. The material sequenced was PBMCs. These receptors originate from a human donor in good health. Some clones in this sample may be carry-over from other donors' samples. Each CDR3 is given with its conserved first and last residue. The D gene is left open where the match is weak. Where a row states a size, it is once, few, many or the class of an expanded clone; other rows omit it.

j_call clone_size v_call d_call cdr3_aa cdr3_nt
TRBJ2-7 . TRBV9 TRBD1 CASSHGTGGYEQYF TGTGCCAGCAGCCACGGGACAGGGGGCTACGAGCAGTACTTC
TRBJ2-1 . TRBV18 TRBD2 CASSPRGGSYNEQFF TGTGCCAGCTCACCTCGGGGGGGCTCCTACAATGAGCAGTTCTTC
TRBJ2-2 once TRBV6-6 TRBD1 CASSSDRERATGELFF TGTGCCAGCAGTTCGGACAGGGAGAGGGCCACCGGGGAGCTGTTTTTT
TRBJ2-7 . TRBV15 . CATSRDRGTPNSYEQYF TGTGCCACCAGCAGAGATCGTGGGACACCCAACTCCTACGAGCAGTACTTC
TRBJ2-2 . TRBV6-4 TRBD2 CASRTPSGRPRGYTGELFF TGTGCCAGCAGGACTCCTAGCGGGAGGCCCAGGGGTTATACCGGGGAGCTGTTTTTT
TRBJ1-1 . TRBV6-4 . CASSDSEGGSEAFF TGTGCCAGCAGTGACTCTGAAGGGGGTTCTGAAGCTTTCTTT
TRBJ2-7 . TRBV7-2 . CASSLFTGYGEQYF TGTGCCAGCAGCCTCTTCACGGGTTATGGCGAGCAGTACTTC
TRBJ2-3 . TRBV13 . CASSLMSGTDTQYF TGTGCCAGCAGCTTAATGTCCGGTACAGATACGCAGTATTTT
TRBJ2-7 . TRBV29-1 TRBD2 CSVEDRSSGTYEQYF TGCAGCGTTGAAGATCGGAGTAGCGGGACCTACGAGCAGTACTTC
TRBJ1-2 . TRBV6-6 . CASSQRYGYTF TGTGCCAGCAGCCAGCGGTACGGCTACACCTTC
TRBJ2-3 . TRBV5-4 . CASSRTAGDTQYF TGTGCCAGCAGCCGCACAGCGGGAGATACGCAGTATTTT
TRBJ2-1 once TRBV18 TRBD2 CASSPTVGTISYNEQFF TGTGCCAGCTCGCCCACCGTGGGGACTATCTCCTACAATGAGCAGTTCTTC
TRBJ2-7 . TRBV7-3 . CASSLIPAAAYEQYF TGTGCCAGCAGCTTAATCCCAGCGGCGGCCTACGAGCAGTACTTC
TRBJ1-5 . TRBV7-2 . CASSFGGAAQHF TGTGCCAGCAGCTTCGGGGGGGCGGCTCAGCATTTT
TRBJ1-1 . TRBV4-3 TRBD1 CASSQPGTANTEAFF TGCGCCAGCAGCCAACCCGGGACAGCGAACACTGAAGCTTTCTTT
TRBJ1-1 . TRBV19 . CAVGRGGGHTEAFF TGTGCCGTAGGGAGGGGAGGGGGTCACACTGAAGCTTTCTTT
TRBJ2-7 few TRBV15 TRBD2 CATSSEPTSGRTGQYF TGTGCCACCAGCAGTGAACCAACTAGCGGGAGAACCGGGCAGTACTTC
TRBJ2-1 . TRBV4-2 . CASSQDGASLHNEQFF TGTGCCAGCAGCCAAGATGGGGCTAGTCTTCACAATGAGCAGTTCTTC
TRBJ1-2 . TRBV7-9 . CASSPTTDSNYGYTF TGTGCCAGCAGTCCCACTACGGATTCTAACTATGGCTACACCTTC
TRBJ1-5 . TRBV7-9 TRBD1 CASSLVRGQNRDQPQHF TGTGCCAGCAGCTTAGTCAGGGGGCAGAATAGGGATCAGCCCCAGCATTTT
TRBJ2-6 . TRBV5-4 . CASREGQSRSGANVLTF TGTGCCAGCAGGGAGGGACAGAGCAGATCTGGGGCCAACGTCCTGACTTTC
TRBJ2-2 once TRBV15 . CATSREGAGGELFF TGTGCCACCAGCAGGGAGGGGGCTGGCGGGGAGCTGTTTTTT
TRBJ2-3 . TRBV5-4 TRBD1 CASSLGQGFSTDTQYF TGTGCCAGCAGCTTGGGACAGGGTTTTAGCACAGATACGCAGTATTTT
TRBJ2-1 . TRBV2 TRBD1 CASSEWAGGYRNEQFF TGTGCCAGCAGTGAATGGGCAGGGGGCTATAGGAATGAGCAGTTCTTC
TRBJ1-3 once TRBV4-1 . CASSQVDRSNSGNTIYF TGCGCCAGCAGCCAAGTGGACAGATCAAACTCTGGAAACACCATATATTTT
TRBJ1-2 . TRBV7-2 . CASSLVQVNYGYTF TGTGCCAGCAGCTTAGTACAGGTTAACTATGGCTACACCTTC
TRBJ1-2 . TRBV18 . CASSPGGNLDGYTF TGTGCCAGCTCACCAGGGGGGAACTTGGATGGCTACACCTTC
TRBJ2-5 once TRBV27 TRBD2 CASSWAAGGQETQYF TGTGCCAGCAGTTGGGCGGCGGGGGGGCAAGAGACCCAGTACTTC
TRBJ1-1 . TRBV7-2 . CASSLVAGRAEAFF TGTGCCAGCAGCTTAGTAGCGGGGAGAGCTGAAGCTTTCTTT
TRBJ1-1 . TRBV6-5 TRBD1 CASSQTGYMNTEAFF TGTGCCAGCAGTCAGACAGGGTATATGAACACTGAAGCTTTCTTT
TRBJ2-1 . TRBV5-6 . CASSGGQTYNEQFF TGTGCCAGCAGCGGTGGACAGACCTACAATGAGCAGTTCTTC
TRBJ1-2 . TRBV6-5 . CASSRERESYGYTF TGTGCCAGCAGTAGGGAGCGGGAATCGTATGGCTACACCTTC
TRBJ2-6 . TRBV2 . CASRGEWSGANVLTF TGTGCCAGCAGGGGAGAGTGGTCTGGGGCCAACGTCCTGACTTTC
TRBJ2-3 . TRBV11-2 TRBD2 CASSSVAGPDTQYF TGTGCCAGCAGCTCAGTAGCGGGGCCAGATACGCAGTATTTT
TRBJ1-6 . TRBV5-8 . CASSLWRGGSPLHF TGTGCCAGCAGCTTGTGGCGCGGGGGCTCACCCCTCCACTTT
TRBJ2-7 . TRBV6-5 . CASSYFGMHYEQYF TGTGCCAGCAGTTACTTCGGGATGCACTACGAGCAGTACTTC
TRBJ1-1 . TRBV6-1 TRBD1 CASSTGEQGRTEAFF TGTGCCAGCAGTACCGGGGAACAGGGGAGAACTGAAGCTTTCTTT